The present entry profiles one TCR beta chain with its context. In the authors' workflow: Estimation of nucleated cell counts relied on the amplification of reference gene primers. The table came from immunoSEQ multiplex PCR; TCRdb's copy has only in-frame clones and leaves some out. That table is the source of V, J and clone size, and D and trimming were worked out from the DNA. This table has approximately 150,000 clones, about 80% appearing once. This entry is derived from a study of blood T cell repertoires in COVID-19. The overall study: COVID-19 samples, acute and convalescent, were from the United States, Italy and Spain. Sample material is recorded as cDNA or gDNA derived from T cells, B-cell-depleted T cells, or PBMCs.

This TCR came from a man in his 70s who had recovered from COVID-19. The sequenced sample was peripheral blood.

In DNA, the CDR3 is TGTGCCACCAGCAGATGGGGAGGGGTTGCCTACGAGCAGTACTTC. Translated: CATSRWGGVAYEQYF. The chain uses TRBV15 and TRBJ2-7; 7 nucleotides align to TRBD2. CDR1 and CDR2 from the germline V gene are LNHNV and YYDKDF (reference sequence). The CDR3 spans 15 residues. Unmatched junction bases numbered 6, after V lost 2 bases and J lost 2 bases.